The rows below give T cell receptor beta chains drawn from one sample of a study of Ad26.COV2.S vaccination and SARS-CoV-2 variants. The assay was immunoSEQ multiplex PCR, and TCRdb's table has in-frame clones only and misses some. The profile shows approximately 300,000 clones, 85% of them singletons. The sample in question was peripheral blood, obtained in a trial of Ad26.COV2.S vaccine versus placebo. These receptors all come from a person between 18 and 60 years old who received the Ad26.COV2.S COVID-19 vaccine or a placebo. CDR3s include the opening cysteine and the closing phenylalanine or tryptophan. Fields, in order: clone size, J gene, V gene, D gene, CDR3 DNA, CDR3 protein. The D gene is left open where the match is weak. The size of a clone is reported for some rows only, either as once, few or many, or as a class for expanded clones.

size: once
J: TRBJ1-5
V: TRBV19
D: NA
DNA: TGTGCCAGTAGTATAGCCCACAATCAGCCCCAGCATTTT
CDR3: CASSIAHNQPQHF

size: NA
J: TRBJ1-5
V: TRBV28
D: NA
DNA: TGTGCCAGCAGTTTCCCCGTTGGTCCGGGGGGAGGTGAACAGCCCCAGCATTTT
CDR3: CASSFPVGPGGGEQPQHF

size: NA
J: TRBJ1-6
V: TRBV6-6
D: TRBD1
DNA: TGTGCCAGCACGGGCCAGGGGGATAGCTATAATTCACCCCTCCACTTT
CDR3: CASTGQGDSYNSPLHF

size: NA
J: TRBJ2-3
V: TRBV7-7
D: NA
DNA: TGTGCTAGCAGCTTAGTTGGGCAGACAGATACGCAGTATTTT
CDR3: CASSLVGQTDTQYF

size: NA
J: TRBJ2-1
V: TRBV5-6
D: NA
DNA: TGTGCCAGCAGCTTGATTAGCGGACGCTATTACAATGAGCAGTTCTTC
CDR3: CASSLISGRYYNEQFF

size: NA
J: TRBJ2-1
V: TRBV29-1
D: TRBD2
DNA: TGCAGCGTTGACCCCCCCCTAGCGGGGGGTTACAATGAGCAGTTCTTC
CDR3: CSVDPPLAGGYNEQFF

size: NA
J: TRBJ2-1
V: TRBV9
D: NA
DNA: TGTGCCAGCAGCGTAGGGGCCGAGCAGTTCTTC
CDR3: CASSVGAEQFF

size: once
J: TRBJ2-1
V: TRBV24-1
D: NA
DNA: TGTGCCACCAGACAGGGAGGCTCCTACAATGAGCAGTTCTTC
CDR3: CATRQGGSYNEQFF

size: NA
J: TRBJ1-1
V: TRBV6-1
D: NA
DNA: TGTGCCAGCAGTGAGGGCAAGAGGGCTGAAGCTTTCTTT
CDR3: CASSEGKRAEAFF

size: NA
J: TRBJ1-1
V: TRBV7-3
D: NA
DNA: TGTGCCAGCAGCTTATGGTCGACGATGAACACTGAAGCTTTCTTT
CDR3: CASSLWSTMNTEAFF

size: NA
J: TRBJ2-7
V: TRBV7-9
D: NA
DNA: TGTGCCAGCAGCTTACCGGGTATGGGCAGCGAGCAGTACTTC
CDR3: CASSLPGMGSEQYF

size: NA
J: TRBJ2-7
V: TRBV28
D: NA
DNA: TGTGCCAGCAGTTTCGGGGGGACAGCGAATATTTACGAGCAGTACTTC
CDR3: CASSFGGTANIYEQYF

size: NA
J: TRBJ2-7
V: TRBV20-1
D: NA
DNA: TGCAGTGCTAGTCCCGGGCAGGGCGTCGTCGAGCAGTACTTC
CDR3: CSASPGQGVVEQYF

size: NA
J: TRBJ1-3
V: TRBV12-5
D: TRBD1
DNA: TGTGCTAGTGGTTCCATCCTCAACAGGGGAGGAAACACCATATATTTT
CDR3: CASGSILNRGGNTIYF

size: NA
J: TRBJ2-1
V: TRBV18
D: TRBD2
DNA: TGTGCCAGCTTGGGAGGGGCCCGGCAGTTCTTC
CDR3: CASLGGARQFF